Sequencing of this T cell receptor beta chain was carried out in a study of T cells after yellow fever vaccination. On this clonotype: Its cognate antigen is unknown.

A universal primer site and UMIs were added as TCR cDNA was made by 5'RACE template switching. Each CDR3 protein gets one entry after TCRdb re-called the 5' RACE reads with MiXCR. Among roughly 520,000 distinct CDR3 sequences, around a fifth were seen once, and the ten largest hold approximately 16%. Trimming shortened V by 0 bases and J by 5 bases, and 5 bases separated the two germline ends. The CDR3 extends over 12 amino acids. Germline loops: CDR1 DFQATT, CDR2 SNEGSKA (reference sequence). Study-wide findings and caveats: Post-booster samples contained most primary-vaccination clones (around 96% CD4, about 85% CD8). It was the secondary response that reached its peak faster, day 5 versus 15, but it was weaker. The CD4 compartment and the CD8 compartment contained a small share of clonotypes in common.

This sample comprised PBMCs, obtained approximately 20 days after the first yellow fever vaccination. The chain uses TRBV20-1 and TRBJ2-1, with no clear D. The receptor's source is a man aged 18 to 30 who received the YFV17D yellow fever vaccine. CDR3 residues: CSAREVHNEQFF. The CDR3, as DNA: TGCAGTGCTAGAGAGGTCCACAATGAGCAGTTCTTC.